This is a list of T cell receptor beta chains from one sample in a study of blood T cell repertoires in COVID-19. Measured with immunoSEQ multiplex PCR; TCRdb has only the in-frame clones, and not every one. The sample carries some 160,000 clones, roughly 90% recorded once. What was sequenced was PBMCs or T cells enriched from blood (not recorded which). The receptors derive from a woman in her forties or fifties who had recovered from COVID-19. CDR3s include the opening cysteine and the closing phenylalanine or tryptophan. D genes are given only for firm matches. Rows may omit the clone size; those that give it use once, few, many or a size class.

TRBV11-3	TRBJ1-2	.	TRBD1	CASSPGQGYGYTF	TGTGCCAGCAGCCCCGGACAGGGGTATGGCTACACCTTC
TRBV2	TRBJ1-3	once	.	CASNDSPGNTIYF	TGTGCCAGCAACGACAGCCCTGGAAACACCATATATTTT
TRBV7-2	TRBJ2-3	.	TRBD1	CASSLERPGQGARDTQYF	TGTGCCAGCAGCTTGGAGAGACCGGGACAGGGGGCTCGGGATACGCAGTATTTT
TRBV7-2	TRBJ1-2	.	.	CASSPWTALYYGYTF	TGTGCCAGCAGCCCGTGGACAGCCCTCTACTATGGCTACACCTTC
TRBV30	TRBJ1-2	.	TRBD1	CAWSGPGTAIYGYTF	TGTGCCTGGAGTGGCCCCGGGACAGCCATCTATGGCTACACCTTC
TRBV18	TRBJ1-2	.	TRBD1	CASSPIPTGDINYGYTF	TGTGCCAGCTCACCGATACCGACAGGGGATATTAACTATGGCTACACCTTC
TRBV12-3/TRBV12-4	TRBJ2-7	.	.	CASSRDFTEQYF	TGTGCCAGCAGTAGGGACTTTACCGAGCAGTACTTC
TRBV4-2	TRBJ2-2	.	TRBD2	CASSLPGLAGGGELFF	TGTGCCAGCAGCCTTCCTGGACTAGCGGGGGGCGGGGAGCTGTTTTTT
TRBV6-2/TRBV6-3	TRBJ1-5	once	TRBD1	CASSPPATGVHNQPQHF	TGTGCCAGCAGTCCACCAGCTACAGGGGTCCACAATCAGCCCCAGCATTTT
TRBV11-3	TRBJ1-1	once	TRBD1	CASSLALPGQPHTEAFF	TGTGCCAGCAGCTTAGCCCTACCGGGACAGCCACACACTGAAGCTTTCTTT
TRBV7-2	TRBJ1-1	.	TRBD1	CASSSTGGSTEAFF	TGTGCCAGCAGCTCAACAGGGGGGAGCACTGAAGCTTTCTTT
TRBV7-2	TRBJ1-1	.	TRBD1	CASSQGDRPATEAFF	TGTGCCAGCAGCCAAGGGGACAGGCCGGCCACTGAAGCTTTCTTT
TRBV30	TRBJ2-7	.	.	CAWSEGSYEQYF	TGTGCCTGGAGTGAGGGGTCCTACGAGCAGTACTTC
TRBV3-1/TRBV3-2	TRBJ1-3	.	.	CASSQEVRSYSGNTIYF	TGTGCCAGCAGCCAAGAAGTTAGATCTTACTCTGGAAACACCATATATTTT
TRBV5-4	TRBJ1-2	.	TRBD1	CASSSPGQGYYGYTF	TGTGCCAGCAGCTCCCCGGGACAGGGGTACTATGGCTACACCTTC
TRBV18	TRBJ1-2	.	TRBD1	CASSGTGDGYTF	TGTGCCAGCTCTGGGACAGGGGATGGCTACACCTTC
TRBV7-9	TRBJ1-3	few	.	CASTLAGQYSGNTIYF	TGTGCCAGCACCCTGGCAGGACAGTACTCTGGAAACACCATATATTTT
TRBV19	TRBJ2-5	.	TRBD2	CASRETSGGQETQYF	TGTGCCAGTAGAGAGACTAGCGGGGGTCAAGAGACCCAGTACTTC
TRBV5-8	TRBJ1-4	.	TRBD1	CASSSRTGGEKLFF	TGTGCCAGCAGCTCAAGGACAGGGGGCGAAAAACTGTTTTTT
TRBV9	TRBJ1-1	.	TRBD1	CASSVLWTGGSEAFF	TGTGCCAGCAGCGTGTTATGGACAGGGGGGTCCGAAGCTTTCTTT
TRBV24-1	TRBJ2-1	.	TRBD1	CATSDSGQLEQFF	TGTGCCACCAGTGACTCGGGACAGCTAGAGCAGTTCTTC
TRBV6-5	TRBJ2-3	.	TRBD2	CASSYSAGGPTDTQYF	TGTGCCAGCAGTTACTCGGCGGGGGGGCCGACAGATACGCAGTATTTT
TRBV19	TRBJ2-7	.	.	CASSFTQSYEQYF	TGTGCCAGTAGTTTTACCCAGTCCTACGAGCAGTACTTC
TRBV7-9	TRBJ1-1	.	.	CASSLAPQGNTEAFF	TGTGCCAGCAGCTTAGCCCCACAGGGGAACACTGAAGCTTTCTTT
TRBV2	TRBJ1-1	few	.	CASSQTVSAEAFF	TGTGCCAGCAGCCAGACGGTTAGCGCTGAAGCTTTCTTT
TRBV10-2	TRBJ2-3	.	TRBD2	CASSEPFFPLAGGGPSSTDTQYF	TGCGCCAGCAGTGAGCCCTTTTTCCCGCTAGCGGGGGGCGGACCATCCTCGACAGATACGCAGTATTTT
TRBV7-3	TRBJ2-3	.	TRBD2	CASSPGLADYTDTQYF	TGTGCCAGCAGCCCCGGACTAGCGGACTACACAGATACGCAGTATTTT
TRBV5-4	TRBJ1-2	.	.	CASSLDASGYTF	TGTGCCAGCAGCTTGGATGCGAGCGGCTACACCTTC
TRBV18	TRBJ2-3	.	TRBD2	CASSPLSGGSTDTQYF	TGTGCCAGCTCTCCCCTAAGCGGGGGTAGCACAGATACGCAGTATTTT
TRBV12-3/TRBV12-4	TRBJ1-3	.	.	CASRRGTGNTIYF	TGTGCCAGCAGAAGGGGCACTGGAAACACCATATATTTT
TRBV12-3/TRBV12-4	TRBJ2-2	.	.	CASSFYGELFF	TGTGCCAGCAGTTTTTACGGGGAGCTGTTTTTT
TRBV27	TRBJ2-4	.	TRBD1	CASSGQGFSSNIQYF	TGTGCCAGCAGTGGACAGGGATTTTCTTCAAACATTCAGTACTTC